This TCR beta chain was recovered during a study of molecular identifiers for immune sequencing clone quantification. Germline CDR1 is MNHEY and CDR2 is SVGEGT. The V gene lost 5 bases and the J gene lost 8 bases, with 12 bases spanning the gap. This CDR3 spans 12 amino acids. TCRdb re-derived calls from the PCR reads in MiXCR, one entry per CDR3 protein. Among hundreds of thousands of distinct CDR3 sequences listed, 25% were seen once. The material sequenced was naive CD8+ T cells from blood, with Jurkat cell RNA spiked in. Subset meaning: FACS-sorted CD8+CD4-CCR7+CD45RA+ naive T cells. The gene calls are TRBV6-2 or TRBV6-3 and TRBJ1-2, with D uncertain. This receptor was taken from a human donor in good health. Some libraries in this study had Jurkat cell RNA spiked in. CDR3 region: CASSNPGAGYTF. The CDR3 nucleotides read TGTGCCAGCAGTAACCCCGGCGCGGGCTACACCTTC.